This T cell receptor (beta chain) appears in the sequencing data of a study of early T cells in non-severe SARS-CoV-2 infection. The overall study: Sequenced bulk RNA came from whole blood that was unsorted, and chains were unpaired.

Germline CDR1 reads SGHRS; CDR2 reads YFSETQ. V was clipped by 0 bases and J by 7 bases, with 8 bases between them. This CDR3 is built from 13 residues. TCRdb redid the calling of the 5' RACE reads with MiXCR, one entry per CDR3 protein. The sample includes 70,000 to 95,000 distinct CDR3 sequences, about 16% of them seen just once. The sample was whole blood. The source of this sequence is an adult who was a healthcare worker with PCR-confirmed SARS-CoV-2 infection or an uninfected control (not recorded which). The chain employs TRBV5-1 and TRBJ1-5; tentatively, D is TRBD1 (5 bases). CDR3 residues: CASSLDGGQPQHF. The CDR3 DNA reads TGCGCCAGCAGCTTGGATGGGGGACAGCCCCAGCATTTT.